The 17 T cell receptor beta chains below were found in one sample sequenced in a study of T-cell reconstitution after alpha-beta-depleted transplantation in children (dated by TCRdb to 2015 to 2016). The library came from PCR. Instrument on record: Illumina HiSeq 2500. Molecular barcoding was employed in the preparation of TCR libraries, with unique molecular identifiers being used to normalize TCRbeta repertoire quantification. TCRdb's own reprocessing of the public reads used fastp at Q25 and MiXCR and kept productive beta chains. Entries are consolidated by CDR3 protein sequence, retaining the most common genes and DNA. For this sample there are around 500,000 distinct CDR3 sequences; roughly an eighth appear just once. Less than 6.5% of the sample is taken by the ten largest. Sequencing used PBMCs from the stem cell graft donor, obtained from the stem cell graft. Receptor source: a human donor who donated a stem cell graft to a child with combined immunodeficiency.

This rearrangement joins TRBV20-1 to TRBJ2-1; 8 positions agree with TRBD2. Germline lookup yields CDR1 DFQATT and CDR2 SNEGSKA (reference sequence). The junction had 4 bases not matched to a gene; V was cut back by 3 bases and J by 6 bases. This CDR3 has 13 amino acids. This CDR3 is CSASVAGGNEQFF. The CDR3 DNA follows: TGCAGTGCTAGTGTTGCGGGGGGCAATGAGCAGTTCTTC.

A few counts support this clonotype. The chain is built from TRBV18 and TRBJ2-7; D remains unclear. CDR3 length: 16 residues. V shed 0 bases and J shed 3 bases, with 15 bases lying between them. Per germline, CDR1 KGHSH and CDR2 LQKENI. This CDR3 reads CASSPPVAVLDYEQYF. In nucleotides, the CDR3 is TGTGCCAGCTCACCACCAGTAGCTGTTCTTGACTACGAGCAGTACTTC.

J is TRBJ2-7 and V is TRBV4-3; possible D gene TRBD2, 6 bases. Germline V gene data show CDR1 as LGHNA and CDR2 as YSLEER. This CDR3 is built from 14 residues. V lost 4 bases, J lost 1 base, and 11 bases lay in between. The CDR3: CASSRDSPSYEQYF. The CDR3 nucleotides are TGCGCCAGCAGCCGGGACTCTCCTTCCTACGAGCAGTACTTC.

The gene calls are TRBV15 and TRBJ2-1, with D unclear. V was cut by 0 bases and J by 9 bases, with 9 bases left in between. Germline CDR1 is LNHNV and CDR2 is YYDKDF (reference sequence). The CDR3 covers 13 residues. The CDR3 sequence is CATSRDRAPEQFF. The CDR3 bases are TGTGCCACCAGCAGAGATAGGGCGCCTGAGCAGTTCTTC.

Many counts were recorded for this clonotype. The chain is built from TRBV4-1 and TRBJ2-1; the D gene is possibly TRBD1 (6 bases). V dropped 4 bases and J dropped 9 bases, with 13 bases sitting between them. Germline CDR1 is MGHRA and CDR2 is YSYEKL. This CDR3 is 13 amino acids long. CDR3 sequence: CASSLYRTAEQFF. The CDR3 DNA follows: TGCGCCAGCAGCCTATACCGGACAGCTGAGCAGTTCTTC.

This clonotype came up many times. This chain uses TRBV24-1 with TRBJ2-2; 7 nucleotides line up with TRBD2. The germline CDR1 and CDR2 sequences are KGHDR and SFDVKD. This CDR3 is 16 amino acids long. V shed 5 bases, J shed 4 bases, and the junction held 9 bases outside the gene matches. The DNA of the CDR3 is TGTGCCACCAGTGCGGGGGGAGCCGGTATCACCGGGGAGCTGTTTTTT. This translates into CATSAGGAGITGELFF.

This clonotype was found a few times. The rearrangement joins TRBV20-1 to TRBJ2-1; D is unclear. This CDR3 is built from 12 residues. Germline assignment: CDR1 DFQATT and CDR2 SNEGSKA (reference sequence). CDR3 nucleotides: TGCAGCGCGAGCCGGGCCCTCAATGAGCAGTTCTTC. This encodes CSASRALNEQFF.

DNA of the CDR3: TGTGCCAGCAGTTACCAGCGGGGGGGCATCACCTCCTACAATGAGCAGTTCTTC. This sequence encodes CASSYQRGGITSYNEQFF. The chain has TRBV6-5 and TRBJ2-1; the match to TRBD2 covers 10 bases. J gave up 0 bases and V 2 bases, and 7 bases lay outside the gene matches. CDR3 length equals 18 residues. CDR1 and CDR2 from the germline V gene are MNHEY and SVGAGI.

V usage is TRBV24-1 and J usage is TRBJ2-7; 9 bases align to TRBD1. V dropped 4 bases and J dropped 4; count of bases not matched to a gene: 7. The germline gives CDR1 KGHDR, CDR2 SFDVKD. The CDR3 covers 15 residues. The CDR3 protein is CATSDKQGAGYEQYF. Written as DNA, the CDR3 is TGTGCCACCAGTGACAAACAGGGGGCTGGGTACGAGCAGTACTTC.

This clonotype was counted at least ten times. The CDR3 loop reads CASSWDTTYQPQHF. As DNA, the CDR3 is TGTGCCAGCAGTTGGGACACAACCTATCAGCCCCAGCATTTT. The chain recombines TRBV6-5 with TRBJ1-5; weak D call: TRBD1 (6 bases). The CDR3 is 14 residues long. V lost 4 bases and J 5 bases, leaving 12 bases between the germline ends. Germline V gene data show CDR1 as MNHEY and CDR2 as SVGAGI.

J is TRBJ2-7 and V is TRBV20-1, with 7 bases identical to TRBD2. Germline V CDR1 and CDR2: DFQATT, SNEGSKA (reference sequence). The CDR3 has 15 amino acids. Trimming removed 0 bases from V and 2 bases from J; junction bases left unmatched: 7. CDR3 coding DNA: TGCAGTGCTAGAGATCTTCGCGGACTAGCCTACGAGCAGTACTTC. As protein: CSARDLRGLAYEQYF.

Many counts were recorded for this clonotype. The J gene is TRBJ1-1, the V gene TRBV7-2, with no clear D. Germline CDR1 SGHTA, CDR2 FQGNSA. The CDR3 runs to 11 residues. Trimming pared 6 bases from V and 3 bases from J, leaving 5 bases between. This CDR3 is CASSFHTEAFF. CDR3 nucleotide sequence: TGTGCCAGCAGTTTCCACACTGAAGCTTTCTTT.

The chain couples TRBV15 to TRBJ2-2; 10 nucleotides agree with TRBD2. The CDR3 is 17 residues long. Losses at the gene ends were 0 bases for V and 0 bases for J; bases not matched to a gene: 1. Germline CDR1 LNHNV, CDR2 YYDKDF (reference sequence). The CDR3 nucleotides read TGTGCCACCAGCAGAGATGGACTAGCGGCGAACACCGGGGAGCTGTTTTTT. It specifies CATSRDGLAANTGELFF.

In this sample, this clonotype turned up many times. This chain connects TRBV10-3 to TRBJ2-3; 15 bases agree with TRBD2. The germline gives CDR1 ENHRY, CDR2 SYGVKD. This CDR3 has 14 residues. V was clipped by 6 bases and J by 15 bases; unmatched bases: 10. The CDR3 DNA reads as TGTGCCATCAGCGAGGGACTAGCGGGGGGCCCCACTTATTTT. This sequence encodes CAISEGLAGGPTYF.

This clonotype was counted only a few times. V is TRBV20-1 and J is TRBJ2-7; no firm D call. The CDR3 is made up of 12 amino acids. CDR1 and CDR2 (germline): DFQATT, SNEGSKA (reference sequence). Trimming removed 0 bases at V and 6 bases at J, with 9 bases between. DNA of the CDR3: TGCAGTGCTAGAGATCCGATGGTCGAGCAGTACTTC. The encoded protein is CSARDPMVEQYF.

This clonotype showed up many times. DNA of the CDR3: TGTGCCAGCAGCCCACAGGCGGGGGGGCCCCCCTACAATGAGCAGTTCTTC. It is translated as CASSPQAGGPPYNEQFF. This rearrangement joins TRBV7-2 to TRBJ2-1, with TRBD2 identical over 9 bases. CDR1 SGHTA and CDR2 FQGNSA come from the germline V gene. This CDR3 has 17 amino acids. With 5 bases clipped from V and 2 bases from J, the junction kept 10 bases outside the gene matches.

The chain carries TRBV7-6 and TRBJ2-1, with 7 bases aligning to TRBD2. The CDR3 contains 15 residues. The junction had 2 bases not matched to a gene; V was cut back by 0 bases and J by 3 bases. Germline loops: CDR1 SGHVS, CDR2 FNYEAQ. The CDR3 DNA sequence: TGTGCCAGCAGCTTAGCAGCGGGAAACTACAATGAGCAGTTCTTC. Its translation: CASSLAAGNYNEQFF.